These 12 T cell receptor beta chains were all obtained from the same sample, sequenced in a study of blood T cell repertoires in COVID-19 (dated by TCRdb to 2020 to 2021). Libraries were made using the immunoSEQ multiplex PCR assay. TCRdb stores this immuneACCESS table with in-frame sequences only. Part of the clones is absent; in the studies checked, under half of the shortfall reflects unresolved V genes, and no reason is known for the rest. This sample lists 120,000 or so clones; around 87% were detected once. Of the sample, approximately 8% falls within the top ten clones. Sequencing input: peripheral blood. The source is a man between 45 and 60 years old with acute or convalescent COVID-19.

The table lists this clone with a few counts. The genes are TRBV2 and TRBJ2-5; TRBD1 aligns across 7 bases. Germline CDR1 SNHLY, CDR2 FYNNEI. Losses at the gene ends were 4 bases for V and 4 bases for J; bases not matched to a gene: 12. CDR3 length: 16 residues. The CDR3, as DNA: TGTGCCAGCAGTGGGATGACCGGGACAGTAGGAGAGACCCAGTACTTC. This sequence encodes CASSGMTGTVGETQYF.

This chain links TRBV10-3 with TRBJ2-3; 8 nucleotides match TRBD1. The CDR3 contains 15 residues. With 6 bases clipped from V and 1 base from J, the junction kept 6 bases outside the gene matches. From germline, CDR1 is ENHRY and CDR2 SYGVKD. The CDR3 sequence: CAISERGQGTDTQYF. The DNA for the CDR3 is TGTGCCATCAGCGAGAGGGGACAGGGCACAGATACGCAGTATTTT.

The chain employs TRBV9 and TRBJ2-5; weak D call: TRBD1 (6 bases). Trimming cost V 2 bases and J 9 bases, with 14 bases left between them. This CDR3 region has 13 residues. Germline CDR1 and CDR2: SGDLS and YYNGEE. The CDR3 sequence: CASSVGREGAQYF. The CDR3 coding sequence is TGTGCCAGCAGCGTCGGCCGAGAGGGGGCCCAGTACTTC.

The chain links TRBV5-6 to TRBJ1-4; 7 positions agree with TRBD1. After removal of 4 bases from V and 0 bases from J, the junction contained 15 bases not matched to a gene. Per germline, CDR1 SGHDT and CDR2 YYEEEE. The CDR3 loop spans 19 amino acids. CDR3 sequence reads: CASSIRRPRGTTTNEKLFF. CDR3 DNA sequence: TGTGCCAGCAGCATCCGACGTCCCAGGGGGACAACAACTAATGAAAAACTGTTTTTT.

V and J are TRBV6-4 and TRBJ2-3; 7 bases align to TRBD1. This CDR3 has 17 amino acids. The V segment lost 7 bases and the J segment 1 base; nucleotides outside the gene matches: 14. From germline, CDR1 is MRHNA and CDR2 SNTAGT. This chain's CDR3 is CASKPQGPHSCTDTQYF. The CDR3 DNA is TGTGCCAGCAAACCACAGGGGCCCCATTCCTGCACAGATACGCAGTATTTT.

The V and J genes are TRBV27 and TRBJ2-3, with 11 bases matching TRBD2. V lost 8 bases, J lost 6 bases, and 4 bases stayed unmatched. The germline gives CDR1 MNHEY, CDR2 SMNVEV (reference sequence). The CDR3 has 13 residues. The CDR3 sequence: CASRASGRDTQYF. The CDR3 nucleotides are TGTGCCAGCCGCGCTAGCGGGAGGGATACGCAGTATTTT.

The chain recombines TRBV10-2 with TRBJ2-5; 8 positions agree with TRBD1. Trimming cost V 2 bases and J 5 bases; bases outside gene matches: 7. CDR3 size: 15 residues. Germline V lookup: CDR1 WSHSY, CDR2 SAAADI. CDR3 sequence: CASSEPGQAGETQYF. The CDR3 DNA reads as TGCGCCAGCAGTGAGCCGGGACAGGCGGGGGAGACCCAGTACTTC.

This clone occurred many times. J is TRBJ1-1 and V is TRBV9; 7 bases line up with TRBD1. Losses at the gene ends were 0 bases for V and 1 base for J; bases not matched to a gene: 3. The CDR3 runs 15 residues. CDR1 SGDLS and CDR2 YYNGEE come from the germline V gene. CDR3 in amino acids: CASSVEGTANTEAFF. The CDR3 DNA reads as TGTGCCAGCAGCGTAGAAGGGACAGCGAACACTGAAGCTTTCTTT.

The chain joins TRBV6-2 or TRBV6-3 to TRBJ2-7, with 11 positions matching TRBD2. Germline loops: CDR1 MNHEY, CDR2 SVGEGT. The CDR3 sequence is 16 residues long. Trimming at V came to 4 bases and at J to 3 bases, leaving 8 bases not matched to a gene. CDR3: CASSLNLAGGIYEQYF. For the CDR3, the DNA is TGTGCCAGCAGTTTAAACCTAGCGGGAGGAATCTACGAGCAGTACTTC.

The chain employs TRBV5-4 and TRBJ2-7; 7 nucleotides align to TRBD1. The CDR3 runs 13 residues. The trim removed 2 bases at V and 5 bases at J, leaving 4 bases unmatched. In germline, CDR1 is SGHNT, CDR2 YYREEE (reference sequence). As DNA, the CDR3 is TGTGCCAGCAGCTTACAGGGGTTGGACGAGCAGTACTTC. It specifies CASSLQGLDEQYF.

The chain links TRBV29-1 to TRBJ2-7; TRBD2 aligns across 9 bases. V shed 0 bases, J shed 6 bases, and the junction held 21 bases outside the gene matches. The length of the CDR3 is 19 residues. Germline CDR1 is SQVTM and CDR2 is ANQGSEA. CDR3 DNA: TGCAGCGTTGAAGAATGGGGAGCAGGTCGACTAGCGGTGTTTTGCGAGCAGTACTTC. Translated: CSVEEWGAGRLAVFCEQYF.

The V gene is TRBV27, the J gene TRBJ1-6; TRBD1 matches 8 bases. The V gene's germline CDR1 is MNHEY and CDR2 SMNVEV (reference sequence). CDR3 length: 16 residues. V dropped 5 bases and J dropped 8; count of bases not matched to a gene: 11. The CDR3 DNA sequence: TGTGCCAGCAGTGCCCTCGACAGGGGCCTGGATTCACCCCTCCACTTT. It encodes CASSALDRGLDSPLHF.